The table lists the clone carrying this TCR beta chain with a few counts. With unsorted samples, genomic DNA was obtained from about 90 million PBMCs. These data are taken from a study of shared clonotypes between healthy human individuals. Sequenced by immunoSEQ multiplex PCR; TCRdb stores in-frame clones only, minus some. This table holds approximately 500,000 clones, more than 75% found once. CDR3 length: 14 residues. Germline assignment: CDR1 LNHNV and CDR2 YYDKDF (reference sequence). V was pared by 6 bases and J by 0 bases, with 9 bases between. The chain recombines TRBV15 with TRBJ2-1; a weak D match, TRBD1 (6 bases). Sequenced: PBMCs. This TCR was sampled from a woman between 35 and 50 years old in good health. Some clones in this sample may be carry-over from other donors' samples. Here the CDR3 reads CATRLRGSYNEQFF. CDR3 coding DNA: TGTGCCACCAGGCTCAGGGGCTCCTACAATGAGCAGTTCTTC.